This TCR beta chain emerged from a study of a mutant IDH1 vaccine in newly diagnosed glioma. Time point described: week 35, safety follow-up. Topical imiquimod accompanied each vaccine dose, which consisted of 300 ug of mutant IDH1 20-mer peptide. Method: immunoSEQ multiplex PCR; TCRdb's copy keeps in-frame clones and lacks some. The sample lists approximately 62,000 clones, 84% seen once, with 3.5% to 5% in the top ten. V lost 7 bases and J lost 7; bases outside the gene matches: 8. The CDR3 consists of 14 residues. Per the germline V gene, CDR1 is SQVTM and CDR2 is ANQGSEA. This clone has only a few counts. What it binds is unknown.

The rearrangement joins TRBV29-1 to TRBJ2-3, with 13 positions matching TRBD2. This specimen consisted of PBMCs, obtained from a glioma patient whose treatment included an IDH1 peptide vaccine. The receptor's source is a man aged 30 to 45 with glioma. CDR3 residues: CSGRTSGGVNTQYF. In nucleotides, the CDR3 is TGCAGCGGACGGACTAGCGGGGGAGTTAATACGCAGTATTTT.